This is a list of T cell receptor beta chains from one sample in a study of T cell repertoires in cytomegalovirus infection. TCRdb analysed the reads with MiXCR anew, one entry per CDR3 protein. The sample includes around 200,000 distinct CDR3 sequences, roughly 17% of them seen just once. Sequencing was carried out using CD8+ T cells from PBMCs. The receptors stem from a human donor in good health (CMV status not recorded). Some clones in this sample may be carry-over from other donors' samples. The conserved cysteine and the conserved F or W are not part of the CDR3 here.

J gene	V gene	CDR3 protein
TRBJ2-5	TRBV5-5	ASSLSGGLETQY
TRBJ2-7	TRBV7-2	ASSPKQGYEQY
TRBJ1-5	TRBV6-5	ASSYGFHQPQH
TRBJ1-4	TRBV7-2	ASSLGWGNEKLF
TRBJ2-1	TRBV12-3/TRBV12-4	ASLHPGQGIYNEQF
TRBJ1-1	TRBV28	ASSTRGTPNTEAF
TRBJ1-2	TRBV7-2	ASSLARWSPDYGYT
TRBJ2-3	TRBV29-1	SVPRSTDTQY
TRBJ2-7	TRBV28	ASGLDRGVPYEQY
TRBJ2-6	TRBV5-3	ASSPSGGSGANVLT
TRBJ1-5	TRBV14	ASRGRQKGEKGSDIREPQH
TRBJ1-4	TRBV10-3	AISESTATNEKLF
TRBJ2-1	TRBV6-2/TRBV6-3	ASSYSGRYSDEQF
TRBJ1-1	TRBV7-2	ASSLVGAGTEAF
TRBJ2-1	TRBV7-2	ASSVDRGPYNEQF
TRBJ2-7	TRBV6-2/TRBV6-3	ASGTFPDVGYEQY
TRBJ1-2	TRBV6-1	ASSSRTGGLYGYT
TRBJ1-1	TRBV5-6	ASSLAPREAF
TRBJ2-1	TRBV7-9	ASGLGWDDEQF
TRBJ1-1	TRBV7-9	ASGNRTENTEAF
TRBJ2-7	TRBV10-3	AISGVSYEQY
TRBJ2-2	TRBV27	ASSLGVGRTPTGELF
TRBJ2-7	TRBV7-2	ASSLGAASYEQY
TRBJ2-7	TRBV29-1	SVSGGYEQY
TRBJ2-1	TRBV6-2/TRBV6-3	ARSRRLAGDNEQF
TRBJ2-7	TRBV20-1	SASSTSSDEYEQY
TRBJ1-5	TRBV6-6	ASSLTRQGASQPQH
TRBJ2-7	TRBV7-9	ASSPRTGGTYEQY
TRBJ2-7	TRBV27	ASRTGNYEQY
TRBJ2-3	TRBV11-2	ASSLGPGGFADTQY
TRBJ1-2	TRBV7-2	ASDTNYGYT
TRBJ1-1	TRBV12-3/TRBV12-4	ASSFSETEAF
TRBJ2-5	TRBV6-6	ASSPGLAGENMGETQY
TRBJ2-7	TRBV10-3	AISESSTFDEQY
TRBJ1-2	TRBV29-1	SALGQGDGYT
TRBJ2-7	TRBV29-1	SVVAGGSYEQY
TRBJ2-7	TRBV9	ASSGEGTASYEQY
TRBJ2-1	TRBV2	ASSGATYNEQF
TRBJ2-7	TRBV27	ASSFLAGPNYEQY
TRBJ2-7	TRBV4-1	ASSQMDRGYWNEQY
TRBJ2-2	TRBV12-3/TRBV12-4	ASVARTVGGRLTGELF
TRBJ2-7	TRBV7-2	ASSLEAGGEQY
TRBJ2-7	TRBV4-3	ASSQESGGTYEQY
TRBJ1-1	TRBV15	ATSSDRGRTEAF
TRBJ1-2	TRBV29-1	SAKDRDRGNYGYT
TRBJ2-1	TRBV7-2	ASSNNEQF
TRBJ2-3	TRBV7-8	ASSLIAGART